This is a list of T cell receptor beta chains from one sample in a study of radiation and T cells in renal cell carcinoma. Data came from immunoSEQ multiplex PCR; TCRdb stores just in-frame clones and leaves some out. The data contain roughly 150,000 clones, 88% of them seen just once; the ten biggest clones take up about 4.3%. The material was blood, obtained from a patient whose treatment included radiotherapy and nephrectomy. The origin of the receptors is a woman between 70 and 85 years old with renal cell carcinoma. The CDR3 runs from the conserved cysteine through the conserved F or W. A D gene is named only where the DNA matches it firmly. The listing skips clone size in some rows; elsewhere it reads once, few, many or a size class.

clone_size,d_call,j_call,v_call,cdr3_aa,cdr3_nt
NA,NA,TRBJ1-1,TRBV19,CASSIGVSVGEAFF,TGTGCCAGTAGTATAGGGGTTTCGGTTGGTGAAGCTTTCTTT
NA,NA,TRBJ2-2,TRBV5-6,CASSLGGGGLTGELFF,TGTGCCAGCAGCTTGGGTGGAGGGGGCCTCACCGGGGAGCTGTTTTTT
NA,NA,TRBJ2-3,TRBV2,CASREGRDQYF,TGTGCCAGCAGGGAGGGACGGGATCAGTATTTT
NA,TRBD1,TRBJ1-5,TRBV30,CAWSRGQTPLGNQPQHF,TGTGCCTGGAGTAGGGGACAGACCCCCCTGGGCAATCAGCCCCAGCATTTT
few,NA,TRBJ1-1,TRBV19,CASSIEGVSTEAFF,TGTGCCAGTAGTATCGAGGGTGTGAGCACTGAAGCTTTCTTT
NA,NA,TRBJ2-2,TRBV19,CASSIDWAGELFF,TGTGCCAGTAGTATTGATTGGGCCGGGGAGCTGTTTTTT
NA,NA,TRBJ1-2,TRBV6-6,CASSLKRTAYGYTF,TGTGCCAGCAGTTTAAAACGGACAGCCTATGGCTACACCTTC
NA,NA,TRBJ2-1,TRBV9,CASSVGKGGYNEQFF,TGTGCCAGCAGCGTAGGAAAGGGTGGCTACAATGAGCAGTTCTTC
NA,TRBD1,TRBJ2-5,TRBV12-5,CASGLTTGTGVGETQYF,TGTGCTAGTGGTTTGACCACCGGGACAGGGGTAGGCGAGACCCAGTACTTC
NA,TRBD2,TRBJ2-3,TRBV5-4,CASSSQTSGGRDTQYF,TGTGCCAGCAGCTCTCAGACTAGCGGGGGGAGAGATACGCAGTATTTT
NA,NA,TRBJ1-1,TRBV2,CASSAPVTSTEAFF,TGTGCCAGCAGCGCCCCTGTAACGAGTACTGAAGCTTTCTTT
NA,NA,TRBJ2-3,TRBV27,CAISSDRGGTDTQYF,TGTGCCATCTCGTCTGACAGGGGAGGGACAGATACGCAGTATTTT
NA,NA,TRBJ2-1,TRBV28,CASRRRGLSSGEQFF,TGTGCCAGCAGGAGGAGGGGACTCTCCTCAGGTGAGCAGTTCTTC
NA,NA,TRBJ2-7,TRBV7-9,CASSLASQISYEQYF,TGTGCCAGCAGCTTAGCGTCCCAAATCTCCTACGAGCAGTACTTC
NA,NA,TRBJ1-4,TRBV5-1,CASSLTHTPTNEKLFF,TGCGCCAGCAGCTTGACCCATACCCCAACTAATGAAAAACTGTTTTTT
NA,NA,TRBJ1-5,TRBV5-4,CASSLPDQPQHF,TGTGCCAGCAGCCTCCCGGATCAGCCCCAGCATTTT
NA,NA,TRBJ1-2,TRBV6-6,CASSGGDYGYTF,TGTGCCAGCAGCGGGGGGGACTATGGCTACACCTTC
NA,TRBD1,TRBJ2-7,TRBV6-5,CASTETGAYEQYF,TGTGCCAGCACCGAGACAGGGGCTTACGAGCAGTACTTC
once,TRBD1,TRBJ2-3,TRBV11-3,CASSSRQGAGDTQYF,TGTGCCAGCAGCTCAAGACAGGGGGCGGGCGATACGCAGTATTTT
NA,TRBD1,TRBJ2-6,TRBV25-1,CASGTGGTGANVLTF,TGTGCCAGCGGGACAGGGGGCACTGGGGCCAACGTCCTGACTTTC
NA,NA,TRBJ2-1,TRBV5-1,CASSLGAGQINEQFF,TGCGCCAGCAGCTTGGGGGCGGGTCAAATAAATGAGCAGTTCTTC
NA,NA,TRBJ2-5,TRBV6-1,CASSEGWGTQYF,TGTGCCAGCAGTGAAGGTTGGGGCACCCAGTACTTC
NA,TRBD1,TRBJ1-2,TRBV6-5,CASSPDRVYGYTF,TGTGCCAGCAGCCCAGACAGGGTCTATGGCTACACCTTC
once,NA,TRBJ1-2,TRBV5-4,CASSLDGANYGYTF,TGTGCCAGCAGCTTGGACGGAGCGAACTATGGCTACACCTTC
NA,NA,TRBJ2-7,TRBV29-1,CSVQDSAYEQYF,TGCAGCGTTCAAGACTCCGCCTACGAGCAGTACTTC
NA,TRBD1,TRBJ1-1,TRBV10-3,CAISPDRGMSGNTEAFF,TGTGCCATCAGTCCGGACAGGGGTATGTCAGGGAACACTGAAGCTTTCTTT
once,NA,TRBJ1-5,TRBV5-1,CASSLEGGAGQPQHF,TGCGCCAGCAGCTTGGAGGGGGGGGCAGGACAGCCCCAGCATTTT
NA,TRBD1,TRBJ2-6,TRBV28,CASSRTGAGWANVLTF,TGTGCCAGCAGTAGGACAGGGGCGGGCTGGGCCAACGTCCTGACTTTC
NA,NA,TRBJ2-7,TRBV7-9,CASSSPSGAGRAEQYF,TGTGCCAGCAGCTCGCCCTCCGGGGCGGGACGGGCCGAGCAGTACTTC
NA,NA,TRBJ2-3,TRBV28,CATEPVTDTQYF,TGTGCCACCGAGCCGGTAACAGATACGCAGTATTTT
NA,NA,TRBJ1-2,TRBV6-5,CASRAGDTRAYGYTF,TGTGCCAGCAGGGCCGGGGACACCCGGGCCTATGGCTACACCTTC
NA,TRBD1,TRBJ2-5,TRBV5-1,CASSNNRGETQYF,TGCGCCAGCAGCAATAACAGGGGTGAGACCCAGTACTTC
NA,NA,TRBJ2-2,TRBV5-1,CASSVSTPAGTGELFF,TGCGCCAGCAGCGTGTCGACCCCGGCGGGCACCGGGGAGCTGTTTTTT
NA,NA,TRBJ1-1,TRBV27,CASSFQTHTEAFF,TGTGCCAGCAGTTTTCAAACCCACACTGAAGCTTTCTTT
NA,TRBD2,TRBJ2-1,TRBV5-1,CASRSGGSSYNEQFF,TGCGCCAGCAGATCGGGAGGGAGCTCCTACAATGAGCAGTTCTTC
NA,NA,TRBJ1-2,TRBV7-9,CASSSLFNNYGYTF,TGTGCCAGCAGCTCCCTGTTCAATAACTATGGCTACACCTTC
once,TRBD1,TRBJ2-1,TRBV5-4,CASSPVGGVEQFF,TGTGCCAGCAGCCCAGTAGGGGGCGTTGAGCAGTTCTTC
NA,NA,TRBJ1-1,TRBV4-2,CASSQGRGIGTEAFF,TGTGCCAGCAGCCAAGGGAGGGGGATCGGCACTGAAGCTTTCTTT
NA,NA,TRBJ1-1,TRBV5-8,CASSSGLQKSEAFF,TGTGCCAGCAGCTCGGGACTGCAGAAATCTGAAGCTTTCTTT
NA,NA,TRBJ2-2,TRBV2,CASVPDRTGELFF,TGTGCCAGCGTACCTGACAGAACCGGGGAGCTGTTTTTT
NA,NA,TRBJ2-2,TRBV14,CASSSLATRGKLFF,TGTGCCAGCAGCTCACTAGCTACCAGGGGAAAGCTGTTTTTT
NA,NA,TRBJ1-2,TRBV19,CASSITDSVYGYTF,TGTGCCAGTAGTATAACGGACAGCGTCTATGGCTACACCTTC
NA,TRBD1,TRBJ1-5,TRBV18,CASSPDRGRGNQPQHF,TGTGCCAGCTCACCAGACAGGGGTAGGGGCAATCAGCCCCAGCATTTT
NA,TRBD1,TRBJ1-5,TRBV19,CASNRDRASLSNQPQHF,TGTGCCAGTAACCGGGACAGGGCGTCCCTTAGCAATCAGCCCCAGCATTTT
NA,NA,TRBJ2-3,TRBV11-2,CASSLDQRQARRYF,TGTGCCAGCAGCTTAGATCAGCGTCAGGCCCGGAGGTATTTT
NA,NA,TRBJ2-7,TRBV6-5,CASSPTGSEFEQYF,TGTGCCAGCAGCCCCACAGGGTCCGAGTTCGAGCAGTACTTC
NA,NA,TRBJ2-1,TRBV7-9,CASRSKVRLGNEQFF,TGTGCCAGCAGAAGTAAGGTGAGACTGGGCAATGAGCAGTTCTTC
NA,NA,TRBJ1-1,TRBV9,CASSPGAGTGGNTEAFF,TGTGCCAGCAGCCCAGGTGCAGGCACCGGTGGGAACACTGAAGCTTTCTTT
once,NA,TRBJ1-1,TRBV4-3,CASSQVNVDTEAFF,TGCGCCAGCAGCCAAGTTAACGTGGACACTGAAGCTTTCTTT